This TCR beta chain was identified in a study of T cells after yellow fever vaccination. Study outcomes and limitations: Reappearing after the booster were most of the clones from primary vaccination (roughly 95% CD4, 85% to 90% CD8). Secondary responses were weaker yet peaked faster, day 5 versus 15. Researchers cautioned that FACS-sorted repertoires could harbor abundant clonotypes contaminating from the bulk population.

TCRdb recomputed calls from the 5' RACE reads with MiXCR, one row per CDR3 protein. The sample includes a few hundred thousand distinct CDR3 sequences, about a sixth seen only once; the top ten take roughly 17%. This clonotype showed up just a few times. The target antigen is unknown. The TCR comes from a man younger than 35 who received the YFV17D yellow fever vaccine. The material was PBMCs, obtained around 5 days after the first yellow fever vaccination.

The chain's CDR3 is CASSSNALYAFF. CDR3 nucleotides: TGCGCCAGCAGCTCAAATGCTCTGTATGCTTTCTTT. The gene calls are TRBV5-1 and TRBJ1-1; D remains ambiguous. V shed 3 bases and J shed 11 bases, with 14 bases lying between them. The germline CDR1 and CDR2 sequences are SGHRS and YFSETQ. The CDR3 is 12 amino acids.